One sample yielded the 15 T cell receptor beta chains listed below, sequenced in a study of blood T cell repertoires in COVID-19. Data came from immunoSEQ multiplex PCR; TCRdb stores just in-frame clones and leaves some out. The sample records 150,000 to 200,000 clones, roughly three quarters being singletons. The sample was PBMCs or T cells enriched from blood (not recorded which). The source is a man in his fifties or sixties who had been exposed to COVID-19.

This clone has just a few counts. V gene TRBV6-5 combines with J gene TRBJ2-7; 9 bases agree with TRBD1. The CDR3 is 13 residues long. The germline CDR1 and CDR2 sequences are MNHEY and SVGAGI. V lost 6 bases to trimming and J lost 2 bases; unmatched junction nucleotides: 2. CDR3 bases: TGTGCCAGCAGGGACAGGGGACCCTACGAGCAGTACTTC. It encodes CASRDRGPYEQYF.

With regard to this clone: Other DNA sequences in this sample translate to the same CDR3. The chain has TRBV6-4 and TRBJ2-2; a weak D match, TRBD1 (5 bases). The V and J ends lost 0 bases and 3 bases respectively, with 5 bases between them. The germline V gene has CDR1 MRHNA and CDR2 SNTAGT. CDR3 length equals 14 residues. The CDR3 nucleotides are TGTGCCAGCAGTGACTCGACAGACACCGGGGAGCTGTTTTTT. Its protein product is CASSDSTDTGELFF.

This chain uses TRBV5-1 with TRBJ2-1, with TRBD2 identical over 8 bases. V dropped 4 bases and J dropped 4; count of bases not matched to a gene: 13. CDR3 size: 17 residues. Germline CDR1 SGHRS, CDR2 YFSETQ. The CDR3 bases are TGCGCCAGCAGCCCATCCCTTGGCGGGAGGAGGTACAATGAGCAGTTCTTC. Amino acids: CASSPSLGGRRYNEQFF.

The rearrangement links TRBV11-2 to TRBJ2-3; 9 bases match TRBD2. CDR1 and CDR2 (germline): SGHAT, FQNNGV. V lost 5 bases and J lost 5; bases outside the gene matches: 11. This CDR3 contains 16 residues. The CDR3 DNA reads TGTGCCAGCAGCCCCCGGGCTAGCGGGACGAAAGATACGCAGTATTTT. This sequence encodes CASSPRASGTKDTQYF.

The chain has TRBV12-3 or TRBV12-4 and TRBJ2-2; D perhaps matches TRBD1 (6 bases). The V end was cut by 7 bases, the J end by 7 bases, with 10 bases between. This CDR3 comprises 12 residues. Written as DNA, the CDR3 is TGTGCCAGCACTCAGGGGTTCGGGGAGCTGTTTTTT. It codes for CASTQGFGELFF.

The chain joins TRBV11-3 to TRBJ2-5, with 7 bases identical to TRBD1. After removal of 5 bases from V and 1 base from J, the junction contained 10 bases not matched to a gene. The CDR3 is 16 amino acids. Germline-derived CDR1 and CDR2 are SGHNT and YENEEA. The CDR3 DNA follows: TGTGCCAGCAGCCCCCTGAGGGGGCTTGCCCAAGAGACCCAGTACTTC. Protein sequence: CASSPLRGLAQETQYF.

J is TRBJ1-4 and V is TRBV28, with 9 nucleotides matching TRBD1. V trimming: 5 bases; J trimming: 8 bases; junction bases outside the gene matches: 6. This CDR3 region has 14 residues. Germline CDR1 reads MDHEN; CDR2 reads SYDVKM. The CDR3 here is CASSTGGAGEKLFF. The CDR3 coding sequence is TGTGCCAGCAGTACAGGGGGCGCCGGGGAAAAACTGTTTTTT.

V gene TRBV9 combines with J gene TRBJ1-1, with TRBD1 as a possible D gene (5 bases). This CDR3 has 16 residues. The V end was cut by 0 bases, the J end by 0 bases, with 12 bases between. Germline V gene data show CDR1 as SGDLS and CDR2 as YYNGEE. Here the CDR3 reads CASSVEGLGLNTEAFF. The CDR3, as DNA: TGTGCCAGCAGCGTAGAGGGGCTAGGACTGAACACTGAAGCTTTCTTT. Looking up the rest from reference TRBV9 and TRBJ1-1 gives the full variable domain: DSGVTQTPKHLITATGQRVTLRCSPRSGDLSVYWYQQSLDQGLQFLIQYYNGEERAKGNILERFSAQQFPDLHSELNLSSLELGDSALYFCASSVEGLGLNTEAFFGQGTRLTVV.

As to this clone: Other DNA sequences in the sample encode the same CDR3. The V and J genes are TRBV14 and TRBJ1-1; 7 bases are a match to TRBD1. The CDR3 covers 15 residues. CDR1 SGHDN and CDR2 FVKESK come from the germline V gene. V gave up 4 bases and J gave up 0 bases; unmatched junction bases: 5. CDR3 DNA sequence: TGTGCCAGCAGCCGTAGGACAGGAATGAACACTGAAGCTTTCTTT. Translation: CASSRRTGMNTEAFF.

The CDR3, as DNA: TGTGCCAGCAGCAAGCCGGGACAGGGATTCACAGATACGCAGTATTTT. It encodes CASSKPGQGFTDTQYF. V and J are TRBV7-8 and TRBJ2-3; 9 bases are shared with TRBD1. This CDR3 is built from 16 residues. Germline values: CDR1 SGHVS, CDR2 FQNEAQ. The junction had 8 bases not matched to a gene; V was cut back by 5 bases and J by 2 bases.

This clone showed up just a few times. The chain combines TRBV12-3 or TRBV12-4 with TRBJ1-1, with D maybe TRBD1 (6 bases). Between the trimmed V and J ends, which lost 7 bases and 8 bases, there was a span of 14 bases. CDR3 length: 12 residues. Written as DNA, the CDR3 is TGTGCCAGCATAACGAGACAGGCGGAAGCTTTCTTT. Protein sequence: CASITRQAEAFF.

The CDR3 DNA sequence: TGCGCCAGCAGCCAAGAAGGACTAGCGGGAGGGGAGACCCAGTACTTC. This gives the protein CASSQEGLAGGETQYF. The chain employs TRBV4-1 and TRBJ2-5; 15 positions match TRBD2. This CDR3 has 16 amino acids. CDR1 and CDR2 (germline): MGHRA, YSYEKL. V lost 0 bases and J lost 5; bases outside the gene matches: 1.

This clone turned up a few times. The chain uses TRBV7-9 and TRBJ2-5, with D possibly matching TRBD2 (6 bases). V shed 1 base and J shed 5 bases, with 14 bases lying between them. CDR3 length: 15 amino acids. Germline V gene lookup returns CDR1 SEHNR and CDR2 FQNEAQ (reference sequence). This chain's CDR3 is CASSLGDSRQETQYF. The CDR3 region has the DNA TGTGCCAGCAGCTTAGGGGACTCTCGCCAGGAGACCCAGTACTTC.

The chain employs TRBV5-4 and TRBJ1-1; 7 positions agree with TRBD1. The V and J ends lost 2 bases and 6 bases, in that order; junction bases with no gene match: 10. Germline values: CDR1 SGHNT, CDR2 YYREEE (reference sequence). This CDR3 contains 15 residues. CDR3 in amino acids: CASSLKTGDWAEAFF. In nucleotides, the CDR3 is TGTGCCAGCAGCTTAAAAACAGGGGATTGGGCTGAAGCTTTCTTT.

This clone was counted a few times. The chain joins TRBV19 to TRBJ2-3; TRBD2 matches at 8 bases. The germline V gene encodes CDR1 LNHDA and CDR2 SQIVND (reference sequence). The length of the CDR3 is 17 residues. Trimming cost V 3 bases and J 9 bases; bases outside gene matches: 17. CDR3 sequence: CASSIGTSAGRVDTQYF. CDR3 coding DNA: TGTGCCAGTAGTATTGGGACTAGTGCGGGTCGGGTTGACACGCAGTATTTT.